Listed here are 21 T cell receptor beta chains from one sample, sequenced in a study of patients and donors after allogeneic stem cell transplantation. TCRdb reanalysed the RT-PCR reads using MiXCR and keeps one entry per CDR3 protein. The sample records around 200,000 distinct CDR3 sequences, 35% to 45% being singletons. The sequencing sample was made of blood, either unsorted or a sorted T cell fraction (not recorded which). The receptors shown here come from a human donor who was either an allogeneic HSCT recipient or a stem cell or donor lymphocyte infusion donor (not recorded which). It is not recorded whose cells these are; they may come from a transplant donor.

The table lists this clonotype with a few counts. The genes are TRBV28 and TRBJ1-2, with D maybe TRBD1 (6 bases). The V gene lost 7 bases and the J gene lost 4 bases, with 13 bases spanning the gap. Per germline, CDR1 MDHEN and CDR2 SYDVKM. This CDR3 has 13 amino acids. The CDR3 is CASTTGPPYGYTF. The DNA of the CDR3 is TGTGCCAGCACCACAGGGCCCCCCTATGGCTACACCTTC.

The rearrangement joins TRBV20-1 to TRBJ1-2; possible D gene TRBD1, 5 bases. The CDR3 is 10 amino acids. CDR1 and CDR2 from the germline V gene are DFQATT and SNEGSKA (reference sequence). The ends were cut back, 3 bases at V and 7 bases at J, with 6 bases in the middle. CDR3 DNA: TGCAGTGCTAGTAGGGGTGGCTACACCTTC. Translation: CSASRGGYTF.

This clonotype was detected a few times. The chain is built from TRBV4-2 and TRBJ1-1; D gene uncertain. The CDR3 covers 15 residues. Trimming stripped 1 base from V and 1 base from J, with 10 bases between. The V gene's germline CDR1 is LGHNA and CDR2 YNFKEQ. The CDR3 loop is CASSQAKARNTEAFF. CDR3 coding DNA: TGTGCCAGCAGCCAAGCTAAGGCAAGGAACACTGAAGCTTTCTTT.

Written as DNA, the CDR3 is TGTGCCAGCAGCTTACGGGACAGGGGCGTGGGCTACACCTTC. It specifies CASSLRDRGVGYTF. The chain employs TRBV7-8 and TRBJ1-2, with 10 positions matching TRBD1. The CDR3 runs to 14 residues. Germline V gene sequence: CDR1 SGHVS, CDR2 FQNEAQ. The trim removed 2 bases at V and 8 bases at J, leaving 5 bases unmatched.

The chain uses TRBV18 and TRBJ2-1, with D unresolved. CDR1 and CDR2 from the germline V gene are KGHSH and LQKENI. The V end lost 1 base, the J end lost 6 bases, and 13 bases lay between the germline ends. This CDR3 has 15 residues. CDR3 amino acids: CASSPRDNRGNEQFF. DNA for the CDR3: TGTGCCAGCTCACCACGAGACAACCGTGGCAATGAGCAGTTCTTC.

The V and J genes are TRBV28 and TRBJ1-4; 9 positions match TRBD1. Per the germline V gene, CDR1 is MDHEN and CDR2 is SYDVKM. V was pared by 7 bases and J by 3 bases, with 9 bases of the junction left unmatched. There are 16 residues in the CDR3. The DNA for the CDR3 is TGTGCCAGCACCCCGGACAGGGGAGTAGCTAATGAAAAACTGTTTTTT. It yields the protein CASTPDRGVANEKLFF. Full variable domain (missing parts from reference TRBV28 and TRBJ1-4): DVKVTQSSRYLVKRTGEKVFLECVQDMDHENMFWYRQDPGLGLRLIYFSYDVKMKEKGDIPEGYSVSREKKERFSLILESASTNQTSMYLCASTPDRGVANEKLFFGSGTQLSVL.

V usage is TRBV20-1 and J usage is TRBJ2-1, with 9 bases that match TRBD1. V shed 6 bases and J 1 base; nucleotides not matched to a gene: 7. The CDR3 sequence is 15 residues long. Germline V gene data show CDR1 as DFQATT and CDR2 as SNEGSKA (reference sequence). As DNA, the CDR3 is TGCAGTGCGCTCAACAGGGGGCGTTCCTACAATGAGCAGTTCTTC. It yields the protein CSALNRGRSYNEQFF.

In this sample, this clonotype turned up a few times. This chain uses TRBV16 with TRBJ2-7; tentatively, D is TRBD1 (6 bases). The CDR3 spans 14 residues. Germline V gene sequence: CDR1 KGHSY, CDR2 FQNENV. V lost 2 bases and J 2 bases, leaving 10 bases between the germline ends. Here the CDR3 reads CASSQRAGAYEQYF. The CDR3 nucleotides read TGTGCCAGCAGCCAACGCGCAGGGGCCTACGAGCAGTACTTC.

This chain links TRBV5-1 with TRBJ1-1; D uncertain. CDR1 and CDR2 (germline): SGHRS, YFSETQ. CDR3 size: 15 residues. V was pared by 4 bases and J by 6 bases, with 19 bases between. CDR3 sequence: CASSQNALGISEAFF. The CDR3 DNA is TGCGCCAGCAGCCAGAATGCGCTCGGAATATCTGAAGCTTTCTTT. The complete variable domain, with remaining parts taken from reference TRBV5-1 and TRBJ1-1, reads KAGVTQTPRYLIKTRGQQVTLSCSPISGHRSVSWYQQTPGQGLQFLFEYFSETQRNKGNFPGRFSGRQFSNSRSEMNVSTLELGDSALYLCASSQNALGISEAFFGQGTRLTVV.

The genes are TRBV10-3 and TRBJ2-7; D possibly corresponds to TRBD1 (5 bases). Germline assignment: CDR1 ENHRY and CDR2 SYGVKD. V shed 11 bases and J shed 3 bases, with 17 bases lying between them. This CDR3 is 13 amino acids long. The CDR3 sequence is CAVRTSDFYEQYF. Here the CDR3 DNA reads TGTGCCGTCCGGACATCGGATTTCTACGAGCAGTACTTC.

The chain is built from TRBV20-1 and TRBJ1-6, with a weak D call TRBD1 (5 bases). Germline assignment: CDR1 DFQATT and CDR2 SNEGSKA (reference sequence). The CDR3 spans 16 residues. V was shortened by 3 bases and J by 0 bases, with 12 bases between the two germline ends. The DNA for the CDR3 is TGCAGTGCTAGGGGGGGGGTCGGCTCCTATAATTCACCCCTCCACTTT. The encoded protein is CSARGGVGSYNSPLHF.

J is TRBJ2-2 and V is TRBV15; 7 bases are a match to TRBD1. This CDR3 has 13 amino acids. V shed 8 bases, J shed 6 bases, and the junction held 6 bases outside the gene matches. Germline V gene lookup returns CDR1 LNHNV and CDR2 YYDKDF (reference sequence). As DNA, the CDR3 is TGTGCCACCCGACAGAGGGGGCCCGGGGAGCTGTTTTTT. Amino acids: CATRQRGPGELFF.

The chain uses TRBV2 and TRBJ1-3; TRBD1 matches at 8 bases. Germline CDR1 and CDR2: SNHLY and FYNNEI. Trimming at V came to 6 bases and at J to 2 bases, leaving 6 bases not matched to a gene. CDR3 length: 15 amino acids. CDR3: CASRTTGGAGNTIYF. CDR3 coding DNA: TGTGCCAGCAGGACTACAGGGGGAGCTGGAAACACCATATATTTT.

This rearrangement joins TRBV7-9 to TRBJ1-5, with D tentatively TRBD1 (6 bases). Germline-derived CDR1 and CDR2 are SEHNR and FQNEAQ (reference sequence). V was trimmed by 1 base and J by 4 bases, leaving 11 bases between them. The CDR3 loop spans 15 amino acids. The chain's CDR3 is CASSLGTAVNQPQHF. CDR3 nucleotides: TGTGCCAGCAGCTTAGGGACAGCCGTTAATCAGCCCCAGCATTTT.

The chain uses TRBV2 and TRBJ1-1; 7 positions agree with TRBD1. Germline loops: CDR1 SNHLY, CDR2 FYNNEI. The CDR3 covers 12 residues. The CDR3: CAMGQSNTEAFF. The CDR3 DNA follows: TGTGCGATGGGACAGTCGAACACTGAAGCTTTCTTT.

The chain links TRBV29-1 to TRBJ1-1; D is ambiguous. V shed 4 bases and J shed 3 bases, with 9 bases lying between them. CDR1 SQVTM and CDR2 ANQGSEA come from the germline V gene. The CDR3 totals 12 residues. The CDR3 loop reads CSVAEGYTEAFF. The CDR3 region has the DNA TGCAGCGTTGCAGAGGGCTACACTGAAGCTTTCTTT.

This clonotype has just a few counts. The gene calls are TRBV10-3 and TRBJ1-1; 7 bases map to TRBD1. The ends lost 6 bases at V and 2 bases at J; junction bases unmatched: 6. This CDR3 has 14 amino acids. Germline-derived CDR1 and CDR2 are ENHRY and SYGVKD. The CDR3 DNA reads as TGTGCCATCAGGTATGACAGGGAAAACACTGAAGCTTTCTTT. This gives the protein CAIRYDRENTEAFF.

This clonotype was detected a few times. The chain recombines TRBV4-3 with TRBJ1-1; 8 bases are shared with TRBD1. From germline, CDR1 is LGHNA and CDR2 YSLEER. CDR3 length: 14 amino acids. Losses at the gene ends were 5 bases for V and 0 bases for J; bases not matched to a gene: 2. The CDR3 sequence is CASSSGQVNTEAFF. CDR3 coding DNA: TGCGCCAGCAGCTCGGGACAGGTGAACACTGAAGCTTTCTTT.

Details on this clonotype: A read error may produce the germline difference seen at one junction end. J is TRBJ2-1 and V is TRBV6-5; 9 nucleotides line up with TRBD1. The CDR3 runs 11 residues. Germline V gene sequence: CDR1 MNHEY, CDR2 SVGAGI. The CDR3 DNA follows: TGTGCCAGCAGTTCACAGGGGGCGTGGGTCTTC. Translating gives CASSSQGAWVF.

This clonotype was observed a single time. The chain is built from TRBV11-2 and TRBJ2-3; tentative D call: TRBD1 (5 bases). Trimming removed 5 bases at V and 6 bases at J, with 18 bases between. The CDR3 totals 15 residues. Germline values: CDR1 SGHAT, CDR2 FQNNGV. This chain's CDR3 is CASSPEVGWGDTQYF. The DNA for the CDR3 is TGTGCCAGCAGCCCCGAGGTTGGGTGGGGCGATACGCAGTATTTT.

In the case of this clonotype: An end of the junction differs from the germline gene, which may be a read error. The chain carries TRBV28 and TRBJ1-5; TRBD1 might be the D (5 bases). CDR1 is MDHEN and CDR2 is SYDVKM in the germline V gene. This CDR3 contains 12 residues. Written as DNA, the CDR3 is TGTGCCAGCAGAACCCCAGGGACCACGAAATATTTT. Translation: CASRTPGTTKYF.